The clone carrying this TCR beta chain was seen ten or more times. Its antigen is as yet unknown. The sample is drawn from a study of response to subunit inactivated influenza vaccine. Study-wide findings and caveats: With each seasonal influenza vaccination, the authors suggested, few new T cells are recruited.

TCRdb reprocessed the RT-PCR reads with MiXCR, giving one entry per CDR3 protein. This table holds 630,000 or so distinct CDR3 sequences, roughly 14% found once. V lost 4 bases and J 8 bases, leaving 14 bases between the germline ends. Germline values: CDR1 SGHVS, CDR2 FNYEAQ. There are 14 residues in the CDR3. The J gene is TRBJ1-4, the V gene TRBV7-6; perhaps TRBD1 as D (6 bases). The specimen was PBMCs from blood, collected roughly 13 days after vaccination. The sequence derives from a middle-aged man who received an inactivated influenza vaccine. CDR3 in DNA: TGTGCCAGCAGCTCTTACAGGGCGGACGAAAAACTGTTTTTT. It is translated as CASSSYRADEKLFF.